This T cell receptor beta chain was retrieved from a study of blood T cell repertoires in COVID-19. Study background: Researchers got acute and convalescent COVID-19 samples from the United States, Italy and Spain. PBMCs, B-cell-depleted T cells, or T cells provided the cDNA or gDNA that made up the material.

Source study methods: Cell counts per sample came from amplifying reference gene primers. The protocol was immunoSEQ multiplex PCR, while the TCRdb copy is restricted to in-frame clones and leaves out a portion. V and J calls plus clone size are reproduced from that table; the DNA served to infer D and trimming. This table holds roughly 240,000 clones, around four fifths found once. Trimming removed 5 bases from V and 2 bases from J; junction bases left unmatched: 9. The CDR3 spans 16 residues. Germline values: CDR1 SGHRS, CDR2 YFSETQ. The source is a man between 60 and 75 years old who had recovered from COVID-19. The sample taken for sequencing was peripheral blood. This sequence joins TRBV5-1 and TRBJ2-3; 9 bases map to TRBD2. CDR3 nucleotide sequence: TGCGCCAGCAGATTCCAGCGGGGGGCCACCACAGATACGCAGTATTTT. Translated, it gives CASRFQRGATTDTQYF.